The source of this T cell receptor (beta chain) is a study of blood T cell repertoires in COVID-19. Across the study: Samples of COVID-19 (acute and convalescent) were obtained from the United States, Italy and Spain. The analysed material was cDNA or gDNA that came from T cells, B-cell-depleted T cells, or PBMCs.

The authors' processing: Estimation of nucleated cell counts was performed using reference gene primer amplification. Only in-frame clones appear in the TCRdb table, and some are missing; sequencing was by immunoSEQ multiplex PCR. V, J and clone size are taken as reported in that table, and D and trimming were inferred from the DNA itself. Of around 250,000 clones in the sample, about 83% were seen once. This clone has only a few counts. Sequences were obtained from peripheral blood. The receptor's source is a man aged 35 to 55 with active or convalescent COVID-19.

In DNA form, the CDR3 reads TGTGCCAGCAGCCCACGGGACAAGAACACCGGGGAGCTGTTTTTT. Its protein is CASSPRDKNTGELFF. The J gene is TRBJ2-2, the V gene TRBV7-9; D possibly corresponds to TRBD1 (6 bases). Germline loops: CDR1 SEHNR, CDR2 FQNEAQ (reference sequence). Trimming took off 5 bases at V and 1 base at J, with 11 bases between the two ends. CDR3 length: 15 residues. The whole variable domain, remainder taken from reference TRBV7-9 and TRBJ2-2, is DTGVSQNPRHKITKRGQNVTFRCDPISEHNRLYWYRQTLGQGPEFLTYFQNEAQLEKSRLLSDRFSAERPKGSFSTLEIQRTEQGDSAMYLCASSPRDKNTGELFFGEGSRLTVL.